This is a list of T cell receptor beta chains from one sample in a study of shared clonotypes between healthy human individuals. Repertoires were generated with immunoSEQ multiplex PCR, while TCRdb's copy carries only in-frame clones and drops some. The sample lists some 1,400,000 clones, about 96% occurring once. Sequenced: naive CD4+ T cells sorted from blood. Source of these receptors: a man between 25 and 39 years old in good health. Each CDR3 is given with its conserved first and last residue. Each record gives: clone size, D gene, V gene, J gene, CDR3 DNA, CDR3 protein. A D gene is named only where the DNA matches it firmly. A clone size is listed for some rows: how often the clone was seen (once, few, many), or a class if it is expanded.

NA	TRBD1	TRBV7-9	TRBJ1-2	TGTGCCAGCAGCCCCTGGGACAGACAATCCAACTATGGCTACACCTTC	CASSPWDRQSNYGYTF
NA	NA	TRBV7-9	TRBJ2-1	TGTGCCAGCAGCTTGAGGGCCTACAATGAGCAGTTCTTC	CASSLRAYNEQFF
once	NA	TRBV5-4	TRBJ2-1	TGTGCCAGCAGCCCTGGGGTCGGATCGGAGCAGCTCAATGAGCAGTTCTTC	CASSPGVGSEQLNEQFF
once	NA	TRBV5-6	TRBJ1-2	TGTGCCAGCAGCTTGTTCCACTATGGCTACACCTTC	CASSLFHYGYTF
NA	TRBD1	TRBV7-9	TRBJ1-2	TGTGCCAGCAGCGCACTGGGACAGGGCTATGGCTACACCTTC	CASSALGQGYGYTF
NA	TRBD1	TRBV4-2	TRBJ2-3	TGTGCCAGCAGCCCTGGACAGGGAAAGTATTTT	CASSPGQGKYF
once	NA	TRBV25-1	TRBJ2-7	TGTGCCAGCACCCCAGGAGGGGCAACCTACGAGCAGTACTTC	CASTPGGATYEQYF
NA	NA	TRBV27	TRBJ2-3	TGTGCCAGCAGTAATGGATGGGGGCTTACCACAGATACGCAGTATTTT	CASSNGWGLTTDTQYF
once	TRBD1	TRBV11-2	TRBJ2-7	TGTGCCAGCACCCCCCGACAGGGTGTCGGCGCGGAAGCCTACGAGCAGTACTTC	CASTPRQGVGAEAYEQYF
NA	NA	TRBV5-1	TRBJ2-2	TGCGCCAGCAGCTTTGTCCAAAACGGGGAGCTGTTTTTT	CASSFVQNGELFF
NA	NA	TRBV7-2	TRBJ2-5	TGTGCCAGCAGCCCCACGTGGAGTGACAAGACCCAGTACTTC	CASSPTWSDKTQYF
NA	NA	TRBV27	TRBJ1-2	TGTGCCAGCAGGGCACGGGGCACAGTCTATGGCTACACCTTC	CASRARGTVYGYTF
NA	TRBD1	TRBV11-3	TRBJ2-7	TGTGCCAGCAGCCACGGGACAGGGTACGAGCAGTACTTC	CASSHGTGYEQYF
NA	NA	TRBV7-9	TRBJ2-1	TGTGCCAGCAGCTCCGCCGGCCTCTGGGGGGAAGACTACAATGAGCAGTTCTTC	CASSSAGLWGEDYNEQFF
once	NA	TRBV15	TRBJ1-5	TGTGCCACCAGCAGAGAATTGTCTCGTGGCAATCAGCCCCAGCATTTT	CATSRELSRGNQPQHF
NA	NA	TRBV20-1	TRBJ2-2	TGCAGTGTAGTCAACACCGGGGAGCTGTTTTTT	CSVVNTGELFF
NA	TRBD1	TRBV2	TRBJ1-2	TGTGCCAGCAGTCATCGGGACAGCCCCTACACCTTC	CASSHRDSPYTF
NA	TRBD1	TRBV27	TRBJ1-2	TGTGCCAGCAGTTTTGGGACCGACAGGGCTAACTATGGCTACACCTTC	CASSFGTDRANYGYTF
NA	NA	TRBV28	TRBJ2-2	TGTGCCAGCAGTTTGGTACACAACACCGGGGAGCTGTTTTTT	CASSLVHNTGELFF
NA	NA	TRBV5-1	TRBJ1-1	TGCGCCAGCAGCTTGTATCGGGGGAACACTGAAGCTTTCTTT	CASSLYRGNTEAFF
NA	NA	TRBV6-5	TRBJ2-7	TGTGCCAGCAGTTATCAAGCGATGGGAGGAGTATACGAGCAGTACTTC	CASSYQAMGGVYEQYF
NA	TRBD1	TRBV6-4	TRBJ1-2	TGTGCCAGCAGTGACCCGGACAGGGGTATCTATGGCTACACCTTC	CASSDPDRGIYGYTF
NA	NA	TRBV7-2	TRBJ1-2	TGTGCCAGCAGCCCTCAGGGGCCCATCCGCTATGGCTACACCTTC	CASSPQGPIRYGYTF
once	NA	TRBV18	TRBJ2-2	TGTGCCAGCTCACCACCGCAGGGCACTAGGACCGGGGAGCTGTTTTTT	CASSPPQGTRTGELFF
NA	NA	TRBV4-3	TRBJ2-2	TGCGCCAGCAGCCAGGTAGCCGGGGAGCTGTTTTTT	CASSQVAGELFF
few	NA	TRBV20-1	TRBJ1-1	TGCAGTGCTAGAGAGAACACTGAAGCTTTCTTT	CSARENTEAFF
NA	NA	TRBV28	TRBJ1-1	TGTGCCAGCAGTCTAATCGACCGTTCTACTGAAGCTTTCTTT	CASSLIDRSTEAFF
few	TRBD1	TRBV5-1	TRBJ1-2	TGCGCCAGCAAGGCCGGACAGGGAAAGGAAAGCTACACCTTC	CASKAGQGKESYTF
NA	TRBD2	TRBV7-7	TRBJ2-1	TGTGCTAGCAGCATACGGGAGGGTTCCTACAATGAGCAGTTCTTC	CASSIREGSYNEQFF
NA	NA	TRBV5-1	TRBJ2-3	TGCGCCAGCACTCTACTTGGGGATACGCAGTATTTT	CASTLLGDTQYF
NA	NA	TRBV4-2	TRBJ2-1	TGTGCCAGCAGTCCATCAGATTACAATGAGCAGTTCTTC	CASSPSDYNEQFF
NA	NA	TRBV6-1	TRBJ1-2	TGTGCCAGCAGTACCGTGGAGGGTGGCTACACCTTC	CASSTVEGGYTF
NA	TRBD2	TRBV6-5	TRBJ2-1	TGTGCCAGCAGCGGGAGGGCCCACGGTGATGAGCAGTTCTTC	CASSGRAHGDEQFF
once	NA	TRBV28	TRBJ1-4	TGTGCGGGCGGGGAAAATGAAAAACTGTTTTTT	CAGGENEKLFF
NA	NA	TRBV12-1	TRBJ2-7	TGTGCCAGCAGCTTTGCCTGGACGGCCATCGGGGACGAGCAGTACTTC	CASSFAWTAIGDEQYF
NA	NA	TRBV29-1	TRBJ2-3	TGCAGCGGGAGGTCAGGGGTTAGCACAGATACGCAGTATTTT	CSGRSGVSTDTQYF
NA	NA	TRBV18	TRBJ2-4	TGTGCCAGCTCACCACCAGGGGTCGATCTAGCCAAAAACATTCAGTACTTC	CASSPPGVDLAKNIQYF
NA	NA	TRBV4-1	TRBJ2-5	TGCGCCAGCAGCCAAGTGACACAAGAGACCCAGTACTTC	CASSQVTQETQYF
NA	NA	TRBV18	TRBJ2-7	TGTGCCAGCTCACCTCGCGAAGGCAGCGGCTACGAGCAGTACTTC	CASSPREGSGYEQYF
NA	NA	TRBV4-3	TRBJ2-1	TGCGCCAGCAGCCAAGCAGATGAGCAGTTCTTC	CASSQADEQFF